The subject of this entry is one TCR beta chain. No antigen is known for it. The sample belongs to a study of cytomegalovirus exposure and HLA in healthy donors. General observations from the study: An analysis was carried out later, and it reportedly showed fewer N-insertions in an Asian-associated ancestry cluster than the roughly 700-donor mean.

Both 60 Vbeta primers and 13 Jbeta primers went into the PCR. TCRdb keeps only in-frame clones here, not all; method: immunoSEQ multiplex PCR. This sample yields about 140,000 clones, of which roughly 80% are seen a single time; around 10% belongs to the top ten. This CDR3 comprises 16 residues. V dropped 3 bases and J dropped 2; count of bases not matched to a gene: 3. Germline values: CDR1 SGHNT, CDR2 YYREEE (reference sequence). This TCR was recovered from a man aged 18 to 30 in good health and CMV-seropositive. The chain is built from TRBV5-4 and TRBJ2-1, with 12 bases fitting TRBD2. Sequences were obtained from PBMCs. CDR3 in amino acids: CASSSSGRGAYNEQFF. The CDR3 nucleotides are TGTGCCAGCAGCTCTAGCGGGAGGGGGGCCTACAATGAGCAGTTCTTC.